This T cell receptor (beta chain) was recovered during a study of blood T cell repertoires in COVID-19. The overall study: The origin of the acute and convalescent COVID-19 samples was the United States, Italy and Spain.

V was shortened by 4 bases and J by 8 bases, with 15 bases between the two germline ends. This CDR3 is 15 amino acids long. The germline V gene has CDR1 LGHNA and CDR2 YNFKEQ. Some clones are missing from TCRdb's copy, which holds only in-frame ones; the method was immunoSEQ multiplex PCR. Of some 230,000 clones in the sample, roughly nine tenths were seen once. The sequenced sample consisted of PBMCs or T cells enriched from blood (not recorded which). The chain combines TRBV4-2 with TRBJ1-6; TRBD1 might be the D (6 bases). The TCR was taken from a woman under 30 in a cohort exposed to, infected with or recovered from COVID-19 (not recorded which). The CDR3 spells CASSLRGGGDSPLHF. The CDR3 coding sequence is TGTGCCAGCAGCCTAAGGGGGGGCGGGGATTCACCCCTCCACTTT.